The 2 T cell receptor beta chains given below trace back to one sample, sequenced in a study of identical twins (dated by TCRdb to the mid-2010s). Libraries were built with 5' RACE. TCRdb shows the sequencer as Illumina HiSeq 2000. Using fastp at Q25 and MiXCR, TCRdb reprocessed the public reads and kept productive beta chains. Entries that share a CDR3 protein sequence are merged under the most common genes and DNA. This sample holds approximately 260,000 distinct CDR3 sequences; 6.5% to 9.5% were observed only once. The ten largest clones represent roughly 3% of the sample. These data were also reused for a study on yellow fever vaccine responses in identical twins.

Sample: CD8+ T cells sorted from blood. The source is a woman between 18 and 30 years old in good health.

At least ten counts were recorded for this clonotype. The chain employs TRBV9 and TRBJ2-3, with TRBD2 identical over 7 bases. This CDR3 contains 17 residues. Per the germline V gene, CDR1 is SGDLS and CDR2 is YYNGEE. The V segment lost 3 bases and the J segment 0 bases; nucleotides outside the gene matches: 10. CDR3 residues: CASSALAEGRSTDTQYF. The CDR3 DNA is TGTGCCAGCAGCGCCCTAGCGGAGGGGAGGAGCACAGATACGCAGTATTTT.

This sequence joins TRBV9 and TRBJ2-5; D remains unclear. With 0 bases removed from V and 0 bases from J, the gap between germline ends came to 9 bases. Per the germline V gene, CDR1 is SGDLS and CDR2 is YYNGEE. The CDR3 extends over 15 amino acids. The CDR3 loop is CASSVDAGYQETQYF. The CDR3 coding sequence is TGTGCCAGCAGCGTAGACGCAGGATACCAAGAGACCCAGTACTTC. Variable domain in full (rest from reference TRBV9 and TRBJ2-5): DSGVTQTPKHLITATGQRVTLRCSPRSGDLSVYWYQQSLDQGLQFLIQYYNGEERAKGNILERFSAQQFPDLHSELNLSSLELGDSALYFCASSVDAGYQETQYFGPGTRLLVL.